Listed below are T cell receptor beta chains from one sample, sequenced in a study of blood T cell repertoires in COVID-19. Some clones are missing from TCRdb's copy, which holds only in-frame ones; the method was immunoSEQ multiplex PCR. The sample contains roughly 78,000 clones, roughly 90% of which appear only once. The specimen sequenced was peripheral blood. Source of these receptors: a man aged 60 to 75 with acute or convalescent COVID-19. Each CDR3 is given with its conserved first and last residue. A D gene is named only where the DNA matches it firmly. Clone sizes are given selectively: once, few, many, or a class where the clone is expanded.

>.|TRBJ1-5|.|TRBV21-1
TGTGCCAGCAGCAAAGAGCGGGAGGACCGGACATGGCAGCCCCAGCATTTT
CASSKEREDRTWQPQHF
>TRBD2|TRBJ2-3|.|TRBV10-1
TGCGCCAGCAGTGAAATACTAGCGGGGACAGATACGCAGTATTTT
CASSEILAGTDTQYF
>.|TRBJ1-4|once|TRBV30
TGTGCCTGGCTCCGGCCTGGGGCGTCTAATGAAAAACTGTTTTTT
CAWLRPGASNEKLFF
>TRBD1|TRBJ1-5|.|TRBV15
TGTGCCACCAGCAGCGGGTCTTCGGGACAGGAGCCCCAGCATTTT
CATSSGSSGQEPQHF
>TRBD2|TRBJ2-7|.|TRBV7-3
TGTGCCAGCAGCCCCCCGGGGGGGCTCGAGCAGTACTTC
CASSPPGGLEQYF
>.|TRBJ1-2|.|TRBV29-1
TGCAGCGTTGTCCAGGGGTCGACGTGGGGCTACACCTTC
CSVVQGSTWGYTF
>TRBD1|TRBJ2-3|.|TRBV5-1
TGCGCCAGCACCAAGGGGGCAAATTCTCCAGATACGCAGTATTTT
CASTKGANSPDTQYF
>.|TRBJ1-1|few|TRBV5-1
TGCGCCAGCAGCTTGGAGGACTCGCGGACTGAAGCTTTCTTT
CASSLEDSRTEAFF
>TRBD1|TRBJ1-4|.|TRBV5-1
TGCGCCAGCAACCCGGGACAGGGGCCTTCCTCTAATGAAAAACTGTTTTTT
CASNPGQGPSSNEKLFF
>TRBD1|TRBJ2-4|.|TRBV2
TGTGCCAGCAGTGAGAGCAGGGGGCCGCACATTCAGTACTTC
CASSESRGPHIQYF
>.|TRBJ2-1|.|TRBV9
TGTGCCAGCAGCCCAGCGGAACTAGCAGCGAACAATGAGCAGTTCTTC
CASSPAELAANNEQFF
>TRBD1|TRBJ2-2|.|TRBV11-3
TGTGCCAGCAGCGAAGGAGGACAGGGCGCCGGGGAGCTGTTTTTT
CASSEGGQGAGELFF
>.|TRBJ1-5|few|TRBV4-1
TGCGCCAGCAGCCAAGATAACGGGAGAGGCAATCAGCCCCAGCATTTT
CASSQDNGRGNQPQHF
>TRBD1|TRBJ1-3|.|TRBV3-1/TRBV3-2
TGTGCCAGCAGCCAAGATTTGTCAGGGGGCGTGGGAAACACCATATATTTT
CASSQDLSGGVGNTIYF
>.|TRBJ1-5|.|TRBV10-3
TGTGCCATCAGTCCCGGGGGGGGAAATCAGCCCCAGCATTTT
CAISPGGGNQPQHF
>.|TRBJ1-1|.|TRBV5-1
TGCGCCAGCAGCCCCGGGACTCTGAACACTGAAGCTTTCTTT
CASSPGTLNTEAFF
>TRBD1|TRBJ1-6|few|TRBV7-2
TGTGCCAGCACCCGGAGACAGGGGGGTCTCTATAATTCACCCCTCCACTTT
CASTRRQGGLYNSPLHF
>.|TRBJ2-7|.|TRBV9
TGTGCCAGCAGCGTAGGTGGCAGGGGCCCTTACGAGCAGTACTTC
CASSVGGRGPYEQYF
>TRBD1|TRBJ1-1|.|TRBV4-1
TGCGCCAGCAGCCAAGAATACAGGGGGGATGAAGCTTTCTTT
CASSQEYRGDEAFF
>.|TRBJ1-2|.|TRBV5-4
TGTGCCAGCAGCTTGGAGGGAGGGGTCGGCTACACCTTC
CASSLEGGVGYTF
>.|TRBJ2-1|.|TRBV30
TGTGCCTGGAGTGTAGGACGGACAACTCTCTCCTACAATGAGCAGTTCTTC
CAWSVGRTTLSYNEQFF
>.|TRBJ2-7|.|TRBV12-3/TRBV12-4
TGTGCCAGCAGCCTACGGGTTTACGAGCAGTACTTC
CASSLRVYEQYF
>TRBD2|TRBJ2-5|.|TRBV2
TGTGCCTCCCAGGCGGGAGGTTTCGGGCAAGAGACCCAGTACTTC
CASQAGGFGQETQYF
>.|TRBJ1-3|once|TRBV10-3
TGTGCCATCAGTGAGTCGGGAGGATCTGGAAACACCATATATTTT
CAISESGGSGNTIYF
>.|TRBJ2-5|.|TRBV15
TGTGCCACCAGCAGAGAGCAGTTTGAGACCCAGTACTTC
CATSREQFETQYF
>TRBD1|TRBJ2-5|.|TRBV24-1
TGTGCCACCAGTGATTTTACAGGGGTACACTTC
CATSDFTGVHF
>.|TRBJ1-5|.|TRBV6-1
TGTGCCAGCAGTGAATGGGCCGCCCGCAGGCAGCACAATCAGCCCCAGCATTTT
CASSEWAARRQHNQPQHF
>.|TRBJ2-1|.|TRBV5-4
TGTGCCAGCAGCTGGAACAGGGTGGAGCAGTTCTTC
CASSWNRVEQFF
>.|TRBJ2-2|.|TRBV7-3
TGTGCCAGCAGTTACCTAACACAGGGAGGGGAGCTGTTTTTT
CASSYLTQGGELFF
>.|TRBJ2-6|.|TRBV30
TGTGCCTGTTATACGGAGGCTGGGGCCAACGTCCTGACTTTC
CACYTEAGANVLTF
>TRBD1|TRBJ2-2|.|TRBV5-1
TGCGCCAGCAGCTTGGGAAATACAGGGGGACCTGGGGAGCTGTTTTTT
CASSLGNTGGPGELFF
>TRBD1|TRBJ1-2|.|TRBV5-1
TGCGCCAGCGGGGGATTTACCGGGACAGGCACCAGCTATGGCTACACCTTC
CASGGFTGTGTSYGYTF